This T cell receptor beta chain was identified during a study of T-cell memory formation after mild COVID-19. Regarding the study as a whole: Clones shrinking between day 15 and 85 showed a balanced CD4/CD8 split, and those that grew later tilted toward CD4+.

Concerning this clonotype: Its antigen is currently unknown.

TCRdb re-derived calls from the 5' RACE reads in MiXCR, one entry per CDR3 protein. The sample holds 350,000 or so distinct CDR3 sequences, approximately 12% seen once. The source is a man aged 18 to 30 who had mild COVID-19 (a few samples of this study predate the infection). Cell type and time point are not known. Source material: PBMCs or a T cell subset sorted from them (not recorded which).

The CDR3 nucleotides are TGTGCCATCAGTGACGGAACAGGACTTAACACTGAAGCTTTCTTT. It yields the protein CAISDGTGLNTEAFF. The V call is TRBV10-3, the J call TRBJ1-1; a weak D match, TRBD1 (5 bases). The length of the CDR3 is 15 residues. Germline lookup yields CDR1 ENHRY and CDR2 SYGVKD. The germline V and J ends were trimmed by 3 bases and 2 bases, with 13 bases remaining between them.